This T cell receptor (beta chain) derives from a study of PD-L1 blockade in urothelial cancer. Study background: Chemotherapy regimens numbering 0 to 3 had been given to patients. The researchers analyzed blood 3 weeks (second dose) and 6 weeks after treatment start.

Sequenced by immunoSEQ multiplex PCR; TCRdb stores in-frame clones only, minus some. This table holds around 56,000 clones, roughly 86% found once. The V gene's germline CDR1 is MNHNY and CDR2 SVGAGI (reference sequence). The CDR3 is 14 amino acids. Trimming took 7 bases from V and 2 from J; bases not matched to a gene: 2. This chain links TRBV6-6 with TRBJ2-7; 13 bases are a match to TRBD2. The specimen was PBMCs, collected around atezolizumab (anti-PD-L1) treatment. This receptor was taken from a man between 50 and 59 years old with urothelial cancer. The CDR3 reads CASTGTSGAYEQYF. For the CDR3, the DNA is TGTGCCAGCACTGGGACTAGCGGGGCCTACGAGCAGTACTTC.